This TCR beta chain was captured by sequencing in a study of blood T cell repertoires in COVID-19. Background on the study: COVID-19 samples collected from the United States, Italy and Spain covered acute and convalescent phases. T cells, B-cell-depleted T cells, or PBMCs provided the cDNA or gDNA that served as material.

Germline V gene data show CDR1 as LNHDA and CDR2 as SQIVND (reference sequence). V dropped 1 base and J dropped 5 bases, with 17 bases sitting between them. This CDR3 is 16 amino acids long. In the source study's methods: Counts of nucleated cells, estimated from reference gene primer amplification, were obtained. Here immunoSEQ multiplex PCR was the method, and the copy in TCRdb shows in-frame clones only, minus some. The V and J calls and clone size are taken from that table; D and trimming were inferred from the DNA. The table includes 300,000 or so clones, around four fifths detected once. Sequenced: peripheral blood. The origin of this receptor is a woman between 50 and 59 years old with acute or convalescent COVID-19. This chain joins TRBV19 and TRBJ2-5; a weak D match, TRBD1 (6 bases). The CDR3 DNA reads TGTGCCAGTAGTATAGCGAGGTGGGGGCGAGGGGAGACCCAGTACTTC. Translation: CASSIARWGRGETQYF.